These 24 T cell receptor beta chains originate from one sample sequenced in a study of cytomegalovirus exposure and HLA in healthy donors. 13 Jbeta primers and 60 Vbeta primers were used for the PCR. Repertoires were generated with immunoSEQ multiplex PCR, while TCRdb's copy carries only in-frame clones and drops some. The sample includes 170,000 or so clones, over 60% of them seen just once. Sequencing input: PBMCs. The receptor set was obtained from a woman in her 30s in good health and CMV-seronegative.

The chain joins TRBV5-1 to TRBJ2-3; D is ambiguous. The CDR3 consists of 16 residues. Per germline, CDR1 SGHRS and CDR2 YFSETQ. The V end lost 0 bases, the J end lost 4 bases, and 15 bases lay between the germline ends. The DNA for the CDR3 is TGCGCCAGCAGCTTGGGAGTTCTACTTGCCGCAGATACGCAGTATTTT. Its protein is CASSLGVLLAADTQYF.

This clone was observed a single time. V usage is TRBV7-9 and J usage is TRBJ2-1; D is perhaps TRBD1 (6 bases). The germline CDR1 and CDR2 sequences are SEHNR and FQNEAQ (reference sequence). V lost 4 bases to trimming and J lost 5 bases, with 15 bases between them. The CDR3 covers 15 residues. CDR3 bases: TGTGCCAGCAGCTCACTCCGGGACACGAACAATGAGCAGTTCTTC. Encoded protein: CASSSLRDTNNEQFF.

V usage is TRBV6-1 and J usage is TRBJ1-4, with a possible D match to TRBD1 (5 bases). V was trimmed by 3 bases and J by 4 bases, leaving 12 bases between them. This CDR3 has 15 amino acids. Germline V CDR1 and CDR2: MNHNS, SASEGT. CDR3 sequence: CASSETTAFNEKLFF. CDR3 nucleotide sequence: TGTGCCAGCAGTGAGACGACAGCCTTTAATGAAAAACTGTTTTTT.

The gene calls are TRBV25-1 and TRBJ2-5; no reliable D call. Germline values: CDR1 MGHDK, CDR2 SYGVNS. V was pared by 11 bases and J by 7 bases, with 11 bases between. This CDR3 contains 10 residues. In nucleotides, the CDR3 is TGTGCCGCGGCCGCGGCGACCCAGTACTTC. Protein sequence: CAAAAATQYF.

The V gene is TRBV29-1, the J gene TRBJ1-2, with unresolved D. The CDR3 is 14 amino acids. Germline V gene sequence: CDR1 SQVTM, CDR2 ANQGSEA. V lost 4 bases and J lost 7, with 19 bases in between. CDR3 in amino acids: CSVVMASRRSGYTF. Written as DNA, the CDR3 is TGCAGCGTTGTTATGGCCAGCCGACGGAGTGGCTACACCTTC.

The V call is TRBV28, the J call TRBJ1-1; D is unresolved. The CDR3 runs 15 residues. Germline V lookup: CDR1 MDHEN, CDR2 SYDVKM. The germline V and J ends were trimmed by 5 bases and 1 base, with 14 bases remaining between them. In DNA form, the CDR3 reads TGTGCCAGCAGTACCGCCGAGTGGGCGAACACTGAAGCTTTCTTT. Encoded protein: CASSTAEWANTEAFF.

The CDR3 sequence is CASSQTGGNTEAFF. CDR3 bases: TGTGCCAGCAGCCAGACAGGGGGGAACACTGAAGCTTTCTTT. This chain connects TRBV4-2 to TRBJ1-1; 9 bases agree with TRBD1. With V trimmed by 3 bases and J by 1 base, 0 bases remained unmatched. CDR1 is LGHNA, CDR2 YNFKEQ, per germline. The CDR3 length is 14 residues.

The chain combines TRBV4-2 with TRBJ2-7, with TRBD2 matching 10 bases. CDR1 LGHNA and CDR2 YNFKEQ come from the germline V gene. With 5 bases clipped from V and 4 bases from J, the junction kept 14 bases outside the gene matches. The CDR3 sequence is 17 residues long. Written as DNA, the CDR3 is TGTGCCAGCAGCAACCTCCAGGGAGCGGGAGGGCCTTACGAGCAGTACTTC. Translated, it gives CASSNLQGAGGPYEQYF.

The genes are TRBV7-3 and TRBJ2-1; TRBD2 matches 9 bases. CDR1 and CDR2 from the germline V gene are SGHTA and FQGTGA. The CDR3 totals 15 residues. Trimming removed 5 bases from V and 0 bases from J; junction bases left unmatched: 2. The CDR3 region is CASSISGSSYNEQFF. CDR3 in DNA: TGTGCCAGCAGCATTAGCGGGAGCTCCTACAATGAGCAGTTCTTC.

With respect to this clone: The same CDR3 is also encoded by other DNA sequences in this sample. The chain couples TRBV19 to TRBJ1-3; the D gene is possibly TRBD1 (5 bases). Germline V gives CDR1 LNHDA, CDR2 SQIVND (reference sequence). V lost 4 bases and J 0 bases, leaving 13 bases between the germline ends. The CDR3 has 16 amino acids. CDR3 DNA: TGTGCCAGTAGTAAACAGCAGGGATACTCTGGAAACACCATATATTTT. It yields the protein CASSKQQGYSGNTIYF.

V and J are TRBV4-3 and TRBJ2-1; 7 bases map to TRBD2. V was clipped by 4 bases and J by 4 bases; unmatched bases: 10. In germline, CDR1 is LGHNA, CDR2 YSLEER. The CDR3 spans 16 residues. CDR3 sequence: CASSPRGTTLYNEQFF. The CDR3 DNA is TGCGCCAGCAGCCCGCGCGGGACTACCCTATACAATGAGCAGTTCTTC.

The chain carries TRBV14 and TRBJ2-1, with 9 positions matching TRBD2. Germline values: CDR1 SGHDN, CDR2 FVKESK. The CDR3 consists of 17 residues. V lost 2 bases, J lost 7 bases, and 12 bases stayed unmatched. The CDR3 spells CASSQSRAGGPRNEQFF. In DNA form, the CDR3 reads TGTGCCAGCAGCCAAAGTCGCGCGGGAGGGCCTCGTAATGAGCAGTTCTTC.

The chain has TRBV30 and TRBJ1-2, with 8 bases fitting TRBD1. The CDR3 length is 12 residues. V shed 2 bases, J shed 8 bases, and the junction held 4 bases outside the gene matches. Germline CDR1 GTSNPN, CDR2 SVGIG (reference sequence). Here the CDR3 reads CAWSTGGGGYTF. The CDR3 coding sequence is TGTGCCTGGAGTACAGGGGGAGGAGGCTACACCTTC.

The chain employs TRBV4-3 and TRBJ1-2; TRBD1 aligns across 8 bases. Per germline, CDR1 LGHNA and CDR2 YSLEER. The CDR3 runs 14 residues. With V trimmed by 4 bases and J by 8 bases, 9 bases remained unmatched. The CDR3 DNA follows: TGCGCCAGCAGCCGACAAAAGACAGGGGCGGGCTACACCTTC. It yields the protein CASSRQKTGAGYTF.

V usage is TRBV7-3 and J usage is TRBJ2-6; D may be TRBD1 (5 bases). The CDR3 extends over 14 amino acids. V lost 4 bases and J lost 5, with 9 bases in between. CDR1 SGHTA and CDR2 FQGTGA come from the germline V gene. CDR3 residues: CASSSPDRANVLTF. CDR3 sequence (DNA): TGTGCCAGCAGCTCTCCGGACAGGGCCAACGTCCTGACTTTC.

The V gene is TRBV27, the J gene TRBJ2-7; TRBD1 agrees at 7 bases. The junction had 11 bases not matched to a gene; V was cut back by 4 bases and J by 2 bases. The CDR3 extends over 16 amino acids. Germline V gives CDR1 MNHEY, CDR2 SMNVEV (reference sequence). The CDR3 region has the DNA TGTGCCAGCAGTTCTCCGACAGGGCTCCCCGCCTACGAGCAGTACTTC. Its translation is CASSSPTGLPAYEQYF.

This clone was observed a single time. This chain uses TRBV6-5 with TRBJ2-7; a weak D match, TRBD2 (7 bases). The CDR3 is 15 amino acids. V was cut by 0 bases and J by 3 bases, with 12 bases left in between. CDR1 and CDR2 from the germline V gene are MNHEY and SVGAGI. The CDR3 nucleotides are TGTGCCAGCAGTTACTCCACAGGGAGGGTCTACGAGCAGTACTTC. As protein: CASSYSTGRVYEQYF.

V is TRBV28 and J is TRBJ2-7; D is perhaps TRBD2 (5 bases). The CDR3 spans 15 residues. CDR1 and CDR2 from the germline V gene are MDHEN and SYDVKM. V gave up 1 base and J gave up 0 bases, with 10 bases separating them. CDR3 nucleotide sequence: TGTGCCAGCAGTTTATATGAAACTAGCTCCTACGAGCAGTACTTC. The encoded protein is CASSLYETSSYEQYF.

This chain uses TRBV7-9 with TRBJ2-5; 10 nucleotides match TRBD1. The junction had 8 bases not matched to a gene; V was cut back by 5 bases and J by 2 bases. The CDR3 contains 16 residues. CDR1 SEHNR and CDR2 FQNEAQ come from the germline V gene (reference sequence). CDR3 in DNA: TGTGCCAGCAGCGGGTCCGACAGGGGGCGGCAAGAGACCCAGTACTTC. The encoded protein is CASSGSDRGRQETQYF.

CDR3 DNA sequence: TGTGCCAGCAGCGGCAGGGCTAACACTGAAGCTTTCTTT. Encoded protein: CASSGRANTEAFF. V gene TRBV25-1 combines with J gene TRBJ1-1, with D perhaps TRBD1 (5 bases). Trimming took off 6 bases at V and 2 bases at J, with 10 bases between the two ends. The CDR3 length is 13 residues. Germline V gene sequence: CDR1 MGHDK, CDR2 SYGVNS.

The chain has TRBV30 and TRBJ1-1, with 10 bases aligning to TRBD1. Trimming at V came to 7 bases and at J to 5 bases, leaving 7 bases not matched to a gene. The CDR3 runs to 13 residues. Germline V lookup: CDR1 GTSNPN, CDR2 SVGIG (reference sequence). The chain's CDR3 is CAYDRGRLTEAFF. The CDR3 DNA reads as TGTGCCTACGACAGGGGGCGGTTGACTGAAGCTTTCTTT.

This clone appeared once. The chain couples TRBV4-3 to TRBJ2-2; weak D call: TRBD2 (5 bases). The CDR3 consists of 13 residues. CDR1 and CDR2 (germline): LGHNA, YSLEER. V shed 1 base and J shed 12 bases, with 12 bases lying between them. CDR3 nucleotides: TGCGCCAGCAGCCAAGTAGGCCGAGGGCAGCTGTTTTTT. It encodes CASSQVGRGQLFF.

The table lists this clone with a few counts. V and J are TRBV2 and TRBJ2-1; 7 bases agree with TRBD1. Trimming removed 7 bases from V and 4 bases from J; junction bases left unmatched: 10. The CDR3 has 15 amino acids. Germline V gives CDR1 SNHLY, CDR2 FYNNEI. In DNA, the CDR3 is TGTGCCAGCAAAACGGGCGCAGGGGGTTACAATGAGCAGTTCTTC. Translated, it gives CASKTGAGGYNEQFF.

DNA for the CDR3: TGTGCCACCAGCAGAGGCGACAGACCTAACTATGGCTACACCTTC. Its protein product is CATSRGDRPNYGYTF. The chain recombines TRBV15 with TRBJ1-2, with TRBD1 as a possible D gene (5 bases). The CDR3 is made up of 15 amino acids. Trimming removed 1 base at V and 0 bases at J, with 9 bases between. Germline assignment: CDR1 LNHNV and CDR2 YYDKDF (reference sequence).